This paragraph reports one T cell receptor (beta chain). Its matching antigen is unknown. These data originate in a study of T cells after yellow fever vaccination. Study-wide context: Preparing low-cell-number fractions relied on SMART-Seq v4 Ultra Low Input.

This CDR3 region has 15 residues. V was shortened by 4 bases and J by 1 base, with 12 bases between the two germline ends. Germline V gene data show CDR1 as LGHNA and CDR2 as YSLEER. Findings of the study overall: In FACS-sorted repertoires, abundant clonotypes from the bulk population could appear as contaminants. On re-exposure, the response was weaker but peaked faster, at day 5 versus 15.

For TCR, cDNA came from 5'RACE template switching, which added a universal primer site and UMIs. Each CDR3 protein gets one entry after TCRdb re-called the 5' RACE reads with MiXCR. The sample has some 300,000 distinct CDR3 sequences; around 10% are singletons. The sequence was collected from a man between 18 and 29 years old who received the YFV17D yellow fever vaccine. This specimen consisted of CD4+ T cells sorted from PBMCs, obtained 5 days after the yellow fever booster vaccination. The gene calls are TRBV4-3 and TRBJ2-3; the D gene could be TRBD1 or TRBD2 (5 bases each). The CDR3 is CASSLGARRTDTQYF. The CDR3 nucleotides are TGCGCCAGCAGCCTCGGGGCTCGGCGCACAGATACGCAGTATTTT.